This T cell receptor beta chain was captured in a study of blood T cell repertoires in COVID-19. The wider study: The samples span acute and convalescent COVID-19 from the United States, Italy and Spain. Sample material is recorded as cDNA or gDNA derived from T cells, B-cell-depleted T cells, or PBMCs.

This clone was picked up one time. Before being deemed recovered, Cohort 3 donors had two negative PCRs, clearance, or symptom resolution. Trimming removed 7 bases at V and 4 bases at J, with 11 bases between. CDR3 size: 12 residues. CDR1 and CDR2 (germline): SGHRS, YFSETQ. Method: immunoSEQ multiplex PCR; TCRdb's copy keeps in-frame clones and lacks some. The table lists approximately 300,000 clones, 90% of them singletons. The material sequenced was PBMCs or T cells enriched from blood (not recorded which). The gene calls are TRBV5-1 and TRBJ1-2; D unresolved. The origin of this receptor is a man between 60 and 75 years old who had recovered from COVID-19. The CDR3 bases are TGCGCCAGCGGGCAAGACGGCTATGGCTACACCTTC. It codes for CASGQDGYGYTF.